Below are 13 T cell receptor beta chains sequenced from a single sample in a study of blood T cells in healthy people across ages. For the second PCR, which ran for roughly 7 to 11 cycles, a sample-barcoded 5' primer and a J-beta primer mix were used. Via MiXCR, TCRdb re-called the 5' RACE reads, giving one row per CDR3 protein. The repertoire holds about 780,000 distinct CDR3 sequences, with more than 25% as singletons. A further study also used this sample, focusing on T cells of mothers and their children.

Sequencing was done on a sample of blood. These receptors originate from a boy younger than 18 in good health.

This clonotype was counted only a few times. V gene TRBV21-1 combines with J gene TRBJ2-2; TRBD1 reflects the table's D call only, with no check against the DNA. TRBV21-1 corresponds to a pseudogene. The CDR3 is 21 residues long. The CDR3 sequence is CASSNIGGRGSVIRDTGELFF. The CDR3 bases are TGCGCCAGCAGCAATATCGGGGGCAGGGGGTCGGTAATACGAGACACCGGGGAGCTGTTTTTT.

This clonotype was detected a few times. This chain uses TRBV5-5 with TRBJ2-5, with D tentatively TRBD1 or TRBD2 (6 bases each). V lost 3 bases to trimming and J lost 2 bases, with 11 bases between them. Germline V CDR1 and CDR2: SGHKS, YYEKEE (reference sequence). CDR3 length: 14 residues. The CDR3 reads CASSSEGDQETQYF. CDR3 in DNA: TGTGCCAGCAGCTCGGAGGGGGATCAAGAGACCCAGTACTTC.

Only a few counts were recorded for this clonotype. The chain employs TRBV28 and TRBJ1-3, with D maybe TRBD1 (6 bases). CDR1 and CDR2 from the germline V gene are MDHEN and SYDVKM. Between the trimmed V and J ends, which lost 7 bases and 0 bases, there was a span of 19 bases. There are 17 residues in the CDR3. CDR3 protein: CASTTGPGLISGNTIYF. In DNA form, the CDR3 reads TGTGCCAGCACCACAGGGCCGGGACTGATCTCTGGAAACACCATATATTTT.

This rearrangement joins TRBV2 to TRBJ2-2, with D possibly matching TRBD1 (6 bases). This CDR3 has 17 residues. The V gene's germline CDR1 is SNHLY and CDR2 FYNNEI. Trimming took 3 bases from V and 0 from J, leaving 14 bases between them. This chain's CDR3 is CASSDDDRTANTGELFF. In nucleotides, the CDR3 is TGTGCCAGCAGTGACGACGATCGGACAGCGAACACCGGGGAGCTGTTTTTT.

The chain combines TRBV7-2 with TRBJ2-4; D is ambiguous. Germline V gene data show CDR1 as SGHTA and CDR2 as FQGNSA. Trimming shortened V by 5 bases and J by 7 bases, and 15 bases separated the two germline ends. This CDR3 spans 14 amino acids. The CDR3 sequence: CASSPRQGVNIQYF. Here the CDR3 DNA reads TGTGCCAGCAGCCCAAGACAAGGCGTCAACATTCAGTACTTC.

The chain joins TRBV10-3 to TRBJ2-2, with 10 bases that match TRBD1. V shed 10 bases, J shed 5 bases, and the junction held 10 bases outside the gene matches. The CDR3 consists of 15 residues. Germline loops: CDR1 ENHRY, CDR2 SYGVKD. CDR3 amino acids: CATVPGQGQTGELFF. The CDR3 DNA reads as TGTGCCACCGTCCCGGGACAGGGGCAGACCGGGGAGCTGTTTTTT.

The chain employs TRBV7-3 and TRBJ2-5; a possible D gene is TRBD2 (7 bases). The DNA matches TRBJ2-1 better at its end, which makes the J call doubtful. Germline values: CDR1 SGHTA, CDR2 FQGTGA. The CDR3 covers 13 residues. DNA for the CDR3: TGTGCCAGCAACCCCGGGGGGCGGGGTGAGCAGTTCTTC. Translating it yields CASNPGGRGEQFF.

The gene calls are TRBV19 and TRBJ1-6; tentative D call: TRBD1 (5 bases). This CDR3 has 16 amino acids. CDR1 and CDR2 (germline): LNHDA, SQIVND (reference sequence). Trimming removed 5 bases at V and 0 bases at J, with 11 bases between. In DNA form, the CDR3 reads TGTGCCAGTAGTTCCCGACAGAACTCCTATAATTCACCCCTCCACTTT. It yields the protein CASSSRQNSYNSPLHF.

At least ten counts were recorded for this clonotype. A junction boundary mismatches the germline segment, possibly from a read error. This rearrangement joins TRBV5-1 to TRBJ2-6; D remains ambiguous. Germline V gene lookup returns CDR1 SGHRS and CDR2 YFSETQ. The CDR3 covers 13 residues. The CDR3 sequence: CASSFSGANVLTF. Here the CDR3 DNA reads TGTGCCAGCAGTTTCTCTGGGGCCAACGTCCTGACTTTC.

The chain carries TRBV11-2 and TRBJ2-5, with 8 bases lining up with TRBD2. Germline-derived CDR1 and CDR2 are SGHAT and FQNNGV. Germline trimming cut 4 bases from V and 3 bases from J; bases unmatched to any gene: 7. The CDR3 covers 15 residues. CDR3 DNA sequence: TGTGCCAGCAGCTCGGGGGGGGGCTGGAAAGAGACCCAGTACTTC. Translation gives CASSSGGGWKETQYF.

The chain couples TRBV5-1 to TRBJ2-6; maybe TRBD1 (5 bases). The CDR3 consists of 15 residues. Trimming stripped 4 bases from V and 4 bases from J, with 12 bases between. From germline, CDR1 is SGHRS and CDR2 YFSETQ. CDR3 sequence: CASSPDSAGANVLTF. The CDR3 bases are TGCGCCAGCAGCCCTGACAGTGCCGGGGCCAACGTCCTGACTTTC.

V gene TRBV12-3 or TRBV12-4 combines with J gene TRBJ1-5, with no clear D. This CDR3 contains 15 residues. V was shortened by 3 bases and J by 0 bases, with 9 bases between the two germline ends. CDR3 region: CASSFEILSNQPQHF. For the CDR3, the DNA is TGTGCCAGCAGTTTTGAAATTCTTAGCAATCAGCCCCAGCATTTT.

J is TRBJ1-4 and V is TRBV12-3 or TRBV12-4; no clear D. The CDR3 is 15 amino acids. V dropped 1 base and J dropped 10 bases, with 16 bases sitting between them. The CDR3 nucleotides are TGTGCCAGCAGTTTAGGGGCGGGGAGGGAGAGAAAACTGTTTTTT. Its translation is CASSLGAGRERKLFF.